This TCR beta chain is drawn from a study of T cells in Graves' hyperthyroidism and ophthalmopathy. RNA transcripts served as the template for amplifying TCR beta CDR3 regions. During a first-round RT-PCR of the TCR CDR3, the HTBI primer set was used. One entry per CDR3 protein, called by TCRdb with MiXCR from the multiplex PCR reads. The sample has 250,000 to 300,000 distinct CDR3 sequences, approximately 13% seen once. The study based diagnoses on clinical symptoms, serum thyroxine and TRAb, thyroid ultrasound and orbital computed tomography. The CDR3 sequence is 16 residues long. Trimming cost V 0 bases and J 5 bases, with 17 bases left between them. Germline CDR1 reads SGDLS; CDR2 reads YYNGEE.

The TCR sequence derives from a woman aged 40 to 50 with Graves' hyperthyroidism. Sequencing was done on a sample of blood. This chain uses TRBV9 with TRBJ2-5; the D call may be TRBD1 or TRBD2 (5 bases each). The CDR3 sequence is CASSVDGLGTGETQYF. The DNA of the CDR3 is TGTGCCAGCAGCGTAGACGGTCTGGGGACGGGGGAGACCCAGTACTTC.